This T cell receptor (beta chain) was captured in a study of neoadjuvant nivolumab and ipilimumab in lung cancer. General study points: Pretherapy blood TCR richness correlated positively with resected tumor richness. Compared with tumor-adjacent uninvolved lung, resected tumors showed greater richness and clonality. Only two of four nivolumab-treated tumors gained richness and clonality by surgery.

The CDR3 sequence is 14 residues long. The J segment lost 9 bases and the V segment lost 3 bases, leaving 8 bases of the junction unmatched. Per the germline V gene, CDR1 is LGHNA and CDR2 is YSLEER. As regards this clone: The antigen remains undetermined.

Only in-frame clones appear in the TCRdb table, and some are missing; sequencing was by immunoSEQ multiplex PCR. The table lists about 19,000 clones, approximately 87% of them singletons, with approximately 2% in the top ten. The source is an adult with non-small cell lung cancer. The rearrangement uses TRBV4-3 and TRBJ2-7; the match to TRBD1 covers 10 bases. The sample consisted of peripheral blood, taken before neoadjuvant nivolumab, alone or with ipilimumab. The chain's CDR3 is CASSHTGQGDGQYF. The DNA of the CDR3 is TGCGCCAGCAGCCACACTGGACAGGGGGACGGGCAGTACTTC.